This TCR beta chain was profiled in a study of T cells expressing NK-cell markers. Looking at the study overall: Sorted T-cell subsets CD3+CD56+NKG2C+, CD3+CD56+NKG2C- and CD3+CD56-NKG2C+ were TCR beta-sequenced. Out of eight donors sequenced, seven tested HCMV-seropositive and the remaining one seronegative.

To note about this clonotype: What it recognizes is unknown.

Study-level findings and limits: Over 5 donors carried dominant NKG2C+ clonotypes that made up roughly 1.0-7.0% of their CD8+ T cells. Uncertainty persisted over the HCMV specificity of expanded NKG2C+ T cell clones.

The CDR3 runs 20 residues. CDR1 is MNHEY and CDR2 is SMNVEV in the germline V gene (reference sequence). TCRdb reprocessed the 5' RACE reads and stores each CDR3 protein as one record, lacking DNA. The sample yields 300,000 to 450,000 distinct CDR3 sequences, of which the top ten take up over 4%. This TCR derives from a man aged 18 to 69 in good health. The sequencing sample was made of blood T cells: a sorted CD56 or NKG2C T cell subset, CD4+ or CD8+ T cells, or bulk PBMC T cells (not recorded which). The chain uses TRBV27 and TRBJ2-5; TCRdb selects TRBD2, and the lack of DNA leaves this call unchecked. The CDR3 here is CASSSRAPGLAGARQETQYF.